This T cell receptor beta chain emerged from a study of blood T cell repertoires in COVID-19. Looking at the study overall: In each case, the material was cDNA or gDNA derived from T cells, B-cell-depleted T cells, or PBMCs.

As originally analysed: Reference gene primers were amplified, and this amplification served to estimate nucleated cell counts. The table came from immunoSEQ multiplex PCR; TCRdb's copy has only in-frame clones and leaves some out. That table gives V, J and clone size, and the DNA gave D and trimming. In the table there are some 220,000 clones, just over 85% of which are singletons. The germline V gene encodes CDR1 SGHTA and CDR2 FQGTGA. There are 14 residues in the CDR3. V dropped 3 bases and J dropped 6; count of bases not matched to a gene: 7. The material sequenced was PBMCs or T cells enriched from blood (not recorded which). This TCR was recovered from a woman in her 40s with acute COVID-19. The V call is TRBV7-3, the J call TRBJ1-1; TRBD1 matches 7 bases. The CDR3 bases are TGTGCCAGCAGCTTGGGTGACAGGGACGCTGAAGCTTTCTTT. It yields the protein CASSLGDRDAEAFF.